This T cell receptor (beta chain) is drawn from a study of cytomegalovirus exposure and HLA in healthy donors. In the study overall: Of several hundred genotyped donors, 81% grouped in the Caucasian-associated ancestry cluster. Study outcomes and limitations: It was reportedly the case that the classifier diagnosed cytomegalovirus status with high specificity and sensitivity. One variant, a missense change in DCLRE1C, was linked in a later analysis to TCR beta V- and J-gene trimming. TCR beta chains associated with HLA were, in a later analysis, more clonally expanded than equally common others.

In its sample, this clone was seen once. Its specificity is not known. The CDR3 covers 14 residues. Trimming pared 2 bases from V and 2 bases from J, leaving 10 bases between. Germline V gives CDR1 SNHLY, CDR2 FYNNEI. The PCR was carried out with 60 Vbeta primers and 13 Jbeta primers. The table came from immunoSEQ multiplex PCR; TCRdb's copy has only in-frame clones and leaves some out. The sample carries approximately 100,000 clones, 77% recorded once. The receptor's source is a woman aged 40 to 50 in good health and CMV-seronegative. Material for sequencing was PBMCs. The chain is built from TRBV2 and TRBJ2-7, with D hard to call. The DNA for the CDR3 is TGTGCCAGCAGTGAAAACAGCAATGCCTACGAGCAGTACTTC. Translating gives CASSENSNAYEQYF.